This T cell receptor beta chain was recorded in a study of post-analysis software for immune sequencing data. Study background: Recorded subtypes: relapsing-remitting, secondary progressive, progressive-relapsing; some patients unannotated.

On this clonotype: The target antigen is unknown.

Findings of the study overall: TRBV segments more frequent in patients than in controls numbered five and included TRBV5-6, TRBV5-1 and TRBV20-1.

The CDR3 is made up of 14 amino acids. V shed 5 bases and J shed 3 bases, with 13 bases lying between them. TCR beta libraries were prepared from cDNA with unique molecular identifiers. MiXCR was run by TCRdb on the PCR reads, yielding one entry per CDR3 protein. This table holds roughly 200,000 distinct CDR3 sequences, 29% found once. Sequencing used blood. The J gene is TRBJ1-1, the V gene TRBV12-3 or TRBV12-4; D remains ambiguous. This receptor was obtained from a girl aged 2-17 years with multiple sclerosis. The CDR3 DNA sequence: TGTGCCAGCAGTCGTACCTTCCCTTACACTGAAGCTTTCTTT. It translates to CASSRTFPYTEAFF.